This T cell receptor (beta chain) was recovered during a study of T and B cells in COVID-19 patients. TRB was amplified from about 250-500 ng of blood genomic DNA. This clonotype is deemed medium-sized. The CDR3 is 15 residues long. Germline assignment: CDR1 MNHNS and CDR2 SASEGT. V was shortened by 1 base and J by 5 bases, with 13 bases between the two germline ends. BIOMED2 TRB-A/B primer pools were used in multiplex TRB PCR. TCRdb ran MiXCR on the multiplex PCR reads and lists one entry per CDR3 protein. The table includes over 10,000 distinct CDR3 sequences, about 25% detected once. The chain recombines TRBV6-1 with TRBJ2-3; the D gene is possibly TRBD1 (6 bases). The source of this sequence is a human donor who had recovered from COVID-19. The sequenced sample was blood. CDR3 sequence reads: CASSEGDRLKDTQYF. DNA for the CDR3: TGTGCCAGCAGTGAAGGTGACAGGCTTAAAGATACGCAGTATTTT.